The present TCR beta chain was sequenced within a study of vaccination and CD4 T cells after COVID-19. The Oncomine TCR Beta short-read assay generated sequence data from the DNA of cultured CD4+ T cells. TCRdb recomputed calls from the PCR reads with MiXCR, one row per CDR3 protein. The sample has around 15,000 distinct CDR3 sequences; 54% are singletons. The time point denotes: late sampling 161 to 241 days after vaccination in a few convalescent patients. Treatment denoted: roughly 10-day PBMC culture with coronavirus spike peptide pools or control peptides (ViraFEST assay). Germline V gene lookup returns CDR1 KGHDR and CDR2 SFDVKD. This CDR3 region has 17 residues. V trimming: 4 bases; J trimming: 0 bases; junction bases outside the gene matches: 6. This clonotype was found a few times. What it recognizes is unknown.

The TCR sequence derives from a human donor who had recovered from COVID-19. The chain uses TRBV24-1 and TRBJ2-1; 9 bases line up with TRBD2. The material sequenced was CD4+ T cells from blood, cultured in vitro, taken about 7 months after SARS-CoV-2 vaccination. For the CDR3, the DNA is TGTGCCACCAGTGACCCCAGCGGGGGGAGCTCCTACAATGAGCAGTTCTTC. Protein sequence: CATSDPSGGSSYNEQFF.